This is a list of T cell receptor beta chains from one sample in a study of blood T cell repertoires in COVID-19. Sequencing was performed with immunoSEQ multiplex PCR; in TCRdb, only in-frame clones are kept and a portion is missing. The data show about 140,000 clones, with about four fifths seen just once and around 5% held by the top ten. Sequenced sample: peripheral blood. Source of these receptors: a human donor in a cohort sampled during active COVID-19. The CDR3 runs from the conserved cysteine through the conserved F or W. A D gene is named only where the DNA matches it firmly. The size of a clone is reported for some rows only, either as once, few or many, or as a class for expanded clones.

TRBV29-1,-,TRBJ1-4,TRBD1,TGCAGCGTTTCTACCGGGACAGCCAGATATGAAAAACTGTTTTTT,CSVSTGTARYEKLFF
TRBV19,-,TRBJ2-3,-,TGTGCCAGTAGTATAGGTATGACAGGCACAGATACGCAGTATTTT,CASSIGMTGTDTQYF
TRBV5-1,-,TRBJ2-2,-,TGCGCCAGCGAGGAGCGTACGAACACCGGGGAGCTGTTTTTT,CASEERTNTGELFF
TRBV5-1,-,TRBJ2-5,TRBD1,TGCGCCAGCAGCCCGGGACAGACTCAAGAGACCCAGTACTTC,CASSPGQTQETQYF
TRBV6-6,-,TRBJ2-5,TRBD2,TGTGCCAGCAGTGCCGGACTAGCGGGGACTGAGACCCAGTACTTC,CASSAGLAGTETQYF
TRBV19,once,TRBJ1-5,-,TGTGCCAGTAGTATTATTGGCCCCGCAGGGGAGAGCAATCAGCCCCAGCATTTT,CASSIIGPAGESNQPQHF
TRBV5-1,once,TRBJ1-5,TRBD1,TGCGCCAGCAGCTACGACAGGGGTGGACAGCCCCAGCATTTT,CASSYDRGGQPQHF
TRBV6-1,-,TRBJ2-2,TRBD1,TGTGCCAGCAGAGAAGACAGGGTTGGCGGGGAGCTGTTTTTT,CASREDRVGGELFF
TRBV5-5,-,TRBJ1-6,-,TGTGCCAGCAGCCCCCGCCCGCAGGATTCTAATTCACCCCTCCACTTT,CASSPRPQDSNSPLHF
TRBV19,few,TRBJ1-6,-,TGTGCCAGTAGTTCCCTTAATTCACCCCTCCACTTT,CASSSLNSPLHF
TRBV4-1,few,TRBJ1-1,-,TGCGCCAGCAGCCAAGGCACAGGATTGAGGGCTTTCTTT,CASSQGTGLRAFF
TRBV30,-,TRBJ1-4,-,TGTGCCTGGAGTATTCTCTCCCAGAGGATGTTTTTT,CAWSILSQRMFF
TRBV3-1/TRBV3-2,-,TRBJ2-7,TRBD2,TGTGCCAGCAGCCAAGCGAGACTAGCGGGGTCGGAGCAGTACTTC,CASSQARLAGSEQYF
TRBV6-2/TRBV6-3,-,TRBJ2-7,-,TGTGCCAGCAGTTCACAGGGACATCCCTACGAGCAGTACTTC,CASSSQGHPYEQYF
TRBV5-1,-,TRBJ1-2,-,TGCGCCAGCAGCTTGGGTCGTCGGGGGACGATTGCCAACTATGGCTACACCTTC,CASSLGRRGTIANYGYTF
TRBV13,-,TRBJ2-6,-,TGTGCCAGCAGCTTGCGAGTCTCTGGGGCCAACGTCCTGACTTTC,CASSLRVSGANVLTF
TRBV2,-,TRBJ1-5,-,TGTGCCAGCAGTGTGGACGCAGCGGGGCTTGGCAGCGATCAGCCCCAGCATTTT,CASSVDAAGLGSDQPQHF
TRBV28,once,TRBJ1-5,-,TGTGCCAGCACTCTACCCAGGGGGCCCCAGCATTTT,CASTLPRGPQHF
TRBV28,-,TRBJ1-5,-,TGTGCCAGCAGTCCCGGGTTGGGTGAACAGCCCCAGCATTTT,CASSPGLGEQPQHF
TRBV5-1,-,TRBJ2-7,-,TGCGCCAGCAGCTTGGTCCCCGGGGGAGGCGAGCAGTACTTC,CASSLVPGGGEQYF
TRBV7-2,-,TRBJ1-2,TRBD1,TGTGCCAGCAGCGAATACGGACAGGGGAACTATGGCTACACCTTC,CASSEYGQGNYGYTF
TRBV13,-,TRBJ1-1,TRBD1,TGTGCCAGCAGCTTAGCACAGGGGGCGACCACTGAAGCTTTCTTT,CASSLAQGATTEAFF
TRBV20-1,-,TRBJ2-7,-,TGCAGTGCCCAGTCCTACGAGCAGTACTTC,CSAQSYEQYF
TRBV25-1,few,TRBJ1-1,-,TGTGCCAGCAGTGAATTCGGGGAGGGAAACACTGAAGCTTTCTTT,CASSEFGEGNTEAFF
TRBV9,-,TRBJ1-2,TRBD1,TGTGCCAGCAGCATCGACAGGGGGCCCTATGGCTACACCTTC,CASSIDRGPYGYTF
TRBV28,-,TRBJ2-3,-,TGTGCCAGCTTCGACACCAACACAGATACGCAGTATTTT,CASFDTNTDTQYF
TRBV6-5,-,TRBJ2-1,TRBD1,TGTGCCAGCAGTCACAGGGGATTCCCCTACAATGAGCAGCTCTTC,CASSHRGFPYNEQLF
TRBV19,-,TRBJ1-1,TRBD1,TGTGCCAGTGCTGACAGGGGGCTCCTGAACACTGAAGCTTTCTTT,CASADRGLLNTEAFF
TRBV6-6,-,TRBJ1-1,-,TGTGCCAGCAGTTACGGACAGTATAACATGAACACTGAAGCTTTCTTT,CASSYGQYNMNTEAFF
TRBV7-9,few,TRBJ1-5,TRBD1,TGTGCCAGCAGCCGCCTTAAGACAGGGGAGGATCAGCCCCAGCATTTT,CASSRLKTGEDQPQHF
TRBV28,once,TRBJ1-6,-,TGTGCCACAGGGAGGCCAAACTACTCCTATAATTCACCCCTCCACTTT,CATGRPNYSYNSPLHF
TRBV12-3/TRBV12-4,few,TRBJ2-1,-,TGTGCCAGCAGCCAGAACAATGAGCAGTTCTTC,CASSQNNEQFF
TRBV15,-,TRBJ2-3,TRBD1,TGTGCCACCAGCAGAGGGGACAGGGGCTACACAGATACGCAGTATTTT,CATSRGDRGYTDTQYF
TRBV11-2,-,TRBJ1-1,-,TGTGCCAGCAGCTTAACTAACACTGAAGCTTTCTTT,CASSLTNTEAFF
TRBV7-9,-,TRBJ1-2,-,TGTGCCAGCAGCTTACTGACAAGCGGGGACTATGGCTACACCTTC,CASSLLTSGDYGYTF
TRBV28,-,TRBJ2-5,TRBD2,TGTGCCGCTCCGGGACTAGCGGGGGGGCCGGGAGAGACCCAGTACTTC,CAAPGLAGGPGETQYF
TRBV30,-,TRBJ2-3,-,TGTGCCTGGAGCGCCATCGCGGTTGCAGATACGCAGTATTTT,CAWSAIAVADTQYF
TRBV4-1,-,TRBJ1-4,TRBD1,TGCGCCAGCAGCCTCGGACAGGGGAATGAAAAACTGTTTTTT,CASSLGQGNEKLFF
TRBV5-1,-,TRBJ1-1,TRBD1,TGCGCCAGCAGCTTCGACAGGGACACTGAAGCTTTCTTT,CASSFDRDTEAFF
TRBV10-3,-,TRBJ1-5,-,TGTGCCATCGCAGAAGGGGGGGCGGGCAATCAGCCCCAGCATTTT,CAIAEGGAGNQPQHF
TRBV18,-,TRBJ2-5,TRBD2,TGTGCCAGCTCACACGCGTGGACTAGCGAGGAGACCCAGTACTTC,CASSHAWTSEETQYF
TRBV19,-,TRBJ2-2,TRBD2,TGTGCCAGTAGTCTTCGTGGGGGTAGCGGGGTCACCGGGGAGCTGTTTTTT,CASSLRGGSGVTGELFF
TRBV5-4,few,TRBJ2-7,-,TGTGCCAGCACCAACGGCGGGCCCGCCGTTTCCGAGCAGTACTTC,CASTNGGPAVSEQYF
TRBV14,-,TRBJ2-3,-,TGTGCCAGCCGCCAGTCCTATCCAGATACGCAGTATTTT,CASRQSYPDTQYF
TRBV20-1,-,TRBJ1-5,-,TGCAGTGCTAGTATCGGAGGCCAGCCCCAGCATTTT,CSASIGGQPQHF
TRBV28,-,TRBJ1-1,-,TGTGCCAGCAGGAAACAGGGTTCCGACACTGAAGCTTTCTTT,CASRKQGSDTEAFF
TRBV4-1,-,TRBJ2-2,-,TGCGCCAGCAGCCGGGGACACCTATTGGGCACCGGGGAGCTGTTTTTT,CASSRGHLLGTGELFF
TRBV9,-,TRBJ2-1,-,TGTGCCAGCAGCTCAGGGATTGCGAGTGAGCAGTTCTTC,CASSSGIASEQFF
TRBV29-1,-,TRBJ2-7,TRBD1,TGCAGCGTTGGACAGGGTCACGAGCAGTACTTC,CSVGQGHEQYF
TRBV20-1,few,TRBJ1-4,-,TGCAGTGCTAGAACAGGGAAGATACTGTTTTTT,CSARTGKILFF
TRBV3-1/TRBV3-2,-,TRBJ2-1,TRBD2,TGTGCCAGCAGCCAAAGCCGTGTAACATTGTGGGGACTAGCCGGTGAGCAGTTCTTC,CASSQSRVTLWGLAGEQFF
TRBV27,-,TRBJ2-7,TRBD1,TGTGCCAGCAGTCCGCGCCCGGGACAGGGGCCCTACGAGCAGTACTTC,CASSPRPGQGPYEQYF
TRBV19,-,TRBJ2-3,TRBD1,TGTGCCAGTAGTATAGCTCTCCGGACAGGCGATACGCAGTATTTT,CASSIALRTGDTQYF